Following are 29 T cell receptor beta chains from one sample sequenced in a study of T cell responses to AZD1222 COVID-19 vaccine. TCRdb's copy holds only in-frame clones and misses some; the assay was immunoSEQ multiplex PCR. The profile shows some 63,000 clones, around 80% of them singletons. The material was peripheral blood, obtained on day 0 of AZD1222 vaccination. The receptors here all came from an adult in good health.

The rearrangement links TRBV4-2 to TRBJ1-5, with D unclear. CDR1 is LGHNA, CDR2 YNFKEQ, per germline. The CDR3 spans 14 residues. Between the trimmed V and J ends, which lost 3 bases and 5 bases, there was a span of 11 bases. CDR3 coding DNA: TGTGCCAGCAGCCAGTTGGAATGGGATCAGCCCCAGCATTTT. This sequence encodes CASSQLEWDQPQHF.

This rearrangement joins TRBV28 to TRBJ1-3, with D unresolved. CDR1 and CDR2 (germline): MDHEN, SYDVKM. The CDR3 is made up of 14 amino acids. With 8 bases removed from V and 0 bases from J, the gap between germline ends came to 11 bases. CDR3 region: CASLNEVSGNTIYF. CDR3 DNA sequence: TGTGCCAGCCTTAACGAGGTCTCTGGAAACACCATATATTTT.

This chain connects TRBV28 to TRBJ1-4; TRBD1 matches at 7 bases. Per the germline V gene, CDR1 is MDHEN and CDR2 is SYDVKM. This CDR3 is 16 amino acids long. The trim removed 2 bases at V and 11 bases at J, leaving 14 bases unmatched. The CDR3 sequence is CASSLAGQASPRKLFF. The CDR3 nucleotides read TGTGCCAGCAGTTTAGCCGGACAGGCCTCGCCTAGGAAACTGTTTTTT.

This clone was observed once. V usage is TRBV7-7 and J usage is TRBJ2-7, with D maybe TRBD1 (5 bases). V gave up 5 bases and J gave up 0 bases, with 14 bases separating them. CDR3 size: 15 residues. CDR1 SSHAT and CDR2 FNYEAQ come from the germline V gene (reference sequence). CDR3 amino acids: CASSPDRPCSYEQYF. CDR3 nucleotides: TGTGCCAGCAGCCCCGACAGACCCTGCTCCTACGAGCAGTACTTC.

The CDR3 DNA sequence: TGTGCCAGCAGCTTCGGGACTAGCGGGAGTGGTGAGCAGTTCTTC. This encodes CASSFGTSGSGEQFF. The chain is built from TRBV5-6 and TRBJ2-1, with 14 bases fitting TRBD2. Germline CDR1 is SGHDT and CDR2 is YYEEEE. V lost 2 bases, J lost 9 bases, and 4 bases stayed unmatched. This CDR3 contains 15 residues.

This chain joins TRBV18 and TRBJ2-7; TRBD2 is a possible D gene (5 bases). Trimming left V 4 bases short and J 0 bases short, with 13 bases between. The CDR3 totals 15 residues. Germline CDR1 reads KGHSH; CDR2 reads LQKENI. CDR3 loop: CASSLLRTSSYEQYV. CDR3 in DNA: TGTGCCAGCTCACTACTGCGGACTTCCTCCTACGAGCAGTACGTC.

This sequence joins TRBV6-1 and TRBJ1-2; 8 positions agree with TRBD1. The germline V gene has CDR1 MNHNS and CDR2 SASEGT. V gave up 3 bases and J gave up 4 bases; unmatched junction bases: 4. The CDR3 is 14 amino acids. Here the CDR3 reads CASSDRGLVYGYTF. CDR3 nucleotide sequence: TGTGCCAGCAGTGACAGGGGGCTAGTCTATGGCTACACCTTC.

The V call is TRBV19, the J call TRBJ1-2; TRBD1 aligns across 9 bases. Losses at the gene ends were 9 bases for V and 2 bases for J; bases not matched to a gene: 10. Germline-derived CDR1 and CDR2 are LNHDA and SQIVND (reference sequence). CDR3 length: 15 amino acids. For the CDR3, the DNA is TGTGCCAGCTATATGTTTGGGACAGGGAACTATGGCTACACCTTC. Translating gives CASYMFGTGNYGYTF.

The chain combines TRBV24-1 with TRBJ2-5; D gene unclear. Germline lookup yields CDR1 KGHDR and CDR2 SFDVKD. Trimming pared 3 bases from V and 4 bases from J, leaving 17 bases between. The CDR3 runs 16 residues. The CDR3 region is CATSDHVQGKGETQYF. The CDR3 nucleotides are TGTGCCACCAGTGATCACGTACAAGGAAAGGGAGAGACCCAGTACTTC.

The chain carries TRBV7-3 and TRBJ1-2; TRBD1 matches at 7 bases. This CDR3 comprises 15 residues. Per germline, CDR1 SGHTA and CDR2 FQGTGA. V dropped 1 base and J dropped 4; count of bases not matched to a gene: 6. This CDR3 is CASSLSPTGVYGYTF. CDR3 nucleotide sequence: TGTGCCAGCAGCTTAAGCCCCACAGGGGTCTATGGCTACACCTTC.

This chain joins TRBV11-3 and TRBJ1-1, with TRBD1 as a possible D gene (5 bases). The CDR3 covers 14 residues. V dropped 5 bases and J dropped 1 base, with 11 bases sitting between them. Germline CDR1 SGHNT, CDR2 YENEEA. CDR3 residues: CASSGGATNTEAFF. The DNA of the CDR3 is TGTGCCAGCAGCGGCGGGGCCACGAACACTGAAGCTTTCTTT.

V usage is TRBV29-1 and J usage is TRBJ2-1; the match to TRBD2 covers 14 bases. CDR3 length: 15 residues. The V and J ends lost 6 bases and 7 bases, in that order; junction bases with no gene match: 8. In germline, CDR1 is SQVTM, CDR2 ANQGSEA. CDR3 sequence: CSVLGTSGSLNEQFF. As DNA, the CDR3 is TGCAGCGTACTAGGGACTAGCGGGAGTTTGAATGAGCAGTTCTTC.

The chain recombines TRBV7-8 with TRBJ2-7; D might be TRBD2 (6 bases). This CDR3 spans 14 amino acids. CDR1 and CDR2 from the germline V gene are SGHVS and FQNEAQ. V dropped 3 bases and J dropped 7 bases, with 16 bases sitting between them. In nucleotides, the CDR3 is TGTGCCAGCAGCTTTAGCGGTAGAAGAGGGGAGCAGTACTTC. Translated: CASSFSGRRGEQYF.

CDR3: CSASVLAAEQFF. The CDR3 nucleotides read TGCAGTGCTAGTGTACTAGCGGCTGAGCAGTTCTTC. V gene TRBV20-1 combines with J gene TRBJ2-1, with 8 bases identical to TRBD2. The V and J ends lost 3 bases and 9 bases, in that order; junction bases with no gene match: 4. The germline gives CDR1 DFQATT, CDR2 SNEGSKA (reference sequence). This CDR3 has 12 residues.

The chain carries TRBV19 and TRBJ2-5, with 10 bases that match TRBD2. This CDR3 is built from 16 residues. Germline CDR1 and CDR2: LNHDA and SQIVND (reference sequence). Trimming removed 5 bases from V and 5 bases from J; junction bases left unmatched: 11. The CDR3 nucleotides read TGTGCCAGTAGTTCTTCTAGCGGGAGTCGGGTGGAGACCCAGTACTTC. Its protein product is CASSSSSGSRVETQYF.

This chain joins TRBV4-1 and TRBJ2-7; D is possibly TRBD1 (5 bases). The CDR3 consists of 14 residues. Per germline, CDR1 MGHRA and CDR2 YSYEKL. V gave up 4 bases and J gave up 5 bases, with 15 bases separating them. In nucleotides, the CDR3 is TGCGCCAGCAGCCCTCTAATCGCAGGGAACGAGCAGTACTTC. Amino acids: CASSPLIAGNEQYF.

The rearrangement joins TRBV24-1 to TRBJ2-3, with TRBD1 as a possible D gene (5 bases). Trimming removed 3 bases from V and 4 bases from J, with 10 bases in between. This CDR3 has 14 amino acids. Germline V lookup: CDR1 KGHDR, CDR2 SFDVKD. CDR3: CATSDVGQADTQYF. CDR3 DNA: TGTGCCACCAGTGATGTTGGACAAGCAGATACGCAGTATTTT.

The chain uses TRBV28 and TRBJ2-5, with TRBD2 as a possible D gene (7 bases). Germline CDR1 MDHEN, CDR2 SYDVKM. The V end lost 7 bases, the J end lost 4 bases, and 16 bases lay between the germline ends. This CDR3 is built from 14 residues. CDR3 sequence: CASMLGGVGETQYF. The CDR3 bases are TGTGCCAGCATGCTAGGGGGGGTTGGAGAGACCCAGTACTTC.

The chain links TRBV6-5 to TRBJ1-1, with a tentative D call TRBD1 (6 bases). The CDR3 is 14 residues long. The germline CDR1 and CDR2 sequences are MNHEY and SVGAGI. V lost 5 bases to trimming and J lost 4 bases, with 14 bases between them. The DNA for the CDR3 is TGTGCCAGCAGTAGCCACAGGGCGGGCACTGAAGCTTTCTTT. Its translation is CASSSHRAGTEAFF.

V gene TRBV7-2 combines with J gene TRBJ1-1; perhaps TRBD1 as D (5 bases). In germline, CDR1 is SGHTA, CDR2 FQGNSA. Trimming took 4 bases from V and 6 from J, leaving 15 bases between them. This CDR3 has 14 amino acids. The CDR3 loop reads CASSSQAGTPEAFF. DNA for the CDR3: TGTGCCAGCAGCTCACAGGCGGGAACCCCTGAAGCTTTCTTT.

This chain joins TRBV9 and TRBJ2-2; D unresolved. This CDR3 is 13 amino acids long. Germline V gene sequence: CDR1 SGDLS, CDR2 YYNGEE. V lost 1 base and J 7 bases, leaving 8 bases between the germline ends. CDR3 coding DNA: TGTGCCAGCAGCGTACGCCCAATCGGGGAGCTGTTTTTT. Residues: CASSVRPIGELFF.

The chain links TRBV4-1 to TRBJ2-7; weak D call: TRBD1 (6 bases). Per the germline V gene, CDR1 is MGHRA and CDR2 is YSYEKL. V shed 0 bases and J shed 2 bases, with 14 bases lying between them. The CDR3 extends over 16 amino acids. This CDR3 reads CASSQDPQRGTYEQYF. In DNA, the CDR3 is TGCGCCAGCAGCCAAGACCCGCAGAGGGGGACCTACGAGCAGTACTTC.

The chain links TRBV6-2 or TRBV6-3 to TRBJ2-6; 7 bases fit TRBD1. The CDR3 runs 17 residues. V was pared by 5 bases and J by 0 bases, with 7 bases of the junction left unmatched. CDR1 is MNHEY, CDR2 SVGEGT, per germline. CDR3 in DNA: TGTGCCAGCAGTGGGACAGCCTCAAACTCTGGGGCCAACGTCCTGACTTTC. Translation: CASSGTASNSGANVLTF.

The chain carries TRBV5-1 and TRBJ2-2; the D is unclear. The germline gives CDR1 SGHRS, CDR2 YFSETQ. The V end was cut by 0 bases, the J end by 5 bases, with 11 bases between. There are 15 residues in the CDR3. DNA for the CDR3: TGCGCCAGCAGCTTGGCGTATCCGAGGACCGGGGAGCTGTTTTTT. Its protein product is CASSLAYPRTGELFF.

This clone occurred a few times. V and J are TRBV2 and TRBJ2-7; 7 bases are a match to TRBD1. Germline CDR1 reads SNHLY; CDR2 reads FYNNEI. The ends lost 7 bases at V and 0 bases at J; junction bases unmatched: 15. CDR3 length: 17 residues. CDR3 nucleotides: TGTGCCAGCACTTCCATTTTCCGGGACAGAAGCTCCTACGAGCAGTACGTC. It codes for CASTSIFRDRSSYEQYV.

V is TRBV14 and J is TRBJ1-2; D not certain. Per the germline V gene, CDR1 is SGHDN and CDR2 is FVKESK. The CDR3 is 13 amino acids. V lost 5 bases and J lost 5, with 12 bases in between. The CDR3, as DNA: TGTGCCAGCAGCTACGAGTGGACTTATGGCTACACCTTC. Its protein is CASSYEWTYGYTF.

This clone was seen only once. The rearrangement joins TRBV28 to TRBJ1-5; 7 nucleotides line up with TRBD1. The CDR3 contains 14 residues. Trimming at V came to 6 bases and at J to 4 bases, leaving 6 bases not matched to a gene. In germline, CDR1 is MDHEN, CDR2 SYDVKM. The CDR3 reads CASRLGTDNQPQHF. DNA for the CDR3: TGTGCCAGCAGGCTCGGGACAGATAATCAGCCCCAGCATTTT.

The chain uses TRBV11-3 and TRBJ1-1, with no clear D. V was trimmed by 1 base and J by 1 base, leaving 10 bases between them. CDR1 SGHNT and CDR2 YENEEA come from the germline V gene. The CDR3 is made up of 15 amino acids. CDR3 region: CASSLAPPRNTEAFF. DNA of the CDR3: TGTGCCAGCAGCTTAGCTCCCCCACGGAACACTGAAGCTTTCTTT.

The chain carries TRBV7-8 and TRBJ1-5; maybe TRBD1 (5 bases). Germline CDR1 SGHVS, CDR2 FQNEAQ. Between the trimmed V and J ends, which lost 4 bases and 5 bases, there was a span of 9 bases. CDR3 length equals 13 residues. Written as DNA, the CDR3 is TGTGCCAGCAGCTCACAGGTTTATCAGCCCCAGCATTTT. Translation gives CASSSQVYQPQHF.